These T cell receptor beta chains were read from a single sample in a study of CXCR3-negative and CXCR3-positive naive CD8 T cells. No DNA is given; TCRdb re-called the 5' RACE reads and lists each CDR3 protein once. Its table lists under 45,000 distinct CDR3 sequences. The sample consisted of memory CD8+ T cells from blood. The receptors stem from a human donor in good health. Some clones in this sample may be carry-over from other donors' samples. Both conserved end residues are part of each CDR3. Rows may omit the clone size; those that give it use once, few, many or a size class.

abundance: -
j_gene: TRBJ2-3
v_gene: TRBV7-3
CDR3aa: CASSLESRGTDTQYF

abundance: -
j_gene: TRBJ2-4
v_gene: TRBV28
CDR3aa: CASSGGLENIQYF

abundance: medium-sized
j_gene: TRBJ2-7
v_gene: TRBV28
CDR3aa: CASSLWGSGYEQYF

abundance: -
j_gene: TRBJ2-7
v_gene: TRBV29-1
CDR3aa: CSAETSSYEQYF

abundance: -
j_gene: TRBJ1-1
v_gene: TRBV28
CDR3aa: CASSTPRGPIEAFF

abundance: -
j_gene: TRBJ2-3
v_gene: TRBV12-3/TRBV12-4
CDR3aa: CASRDYRERTGTDTQYF

abundance: -
j_gene: TRBJ2-7
v_gene: TRBV28
CDR3aa: CASGLSGSGYEQYF

abundance: -
j_gene: TRBJ1-5
v_gene: TRBV28
CDR3aa: CASSLFPAGANQPQHF

abundance: -
j_gene: TRBJ2-2
v_gene: TRBV6-4
CDR3aa: CATSTGTGDTGELFF

abundance: -
j_gene: TRBJ2-3
v_gene: TRBV28
CDR3aa: CASSSGATQYF

abundance: -
j_gene: TRBJ1-6
v_gene: TRBV6-4
CDR3aa: CDSSLGSNSPLHF

abundance: -
j_gene: TRBJ2-7
v_gene: TRBV28
CDR3aa: CASRPGTVPYEQYF

abundance: -
j_gene: TRBJ1-2
v_gene: TRBV9
CDR3aa: CASSVGQLGLYGYTF

abundance: -
j_gene: TRBJ1-5
v_gene: TRBV2
CDR3aa: CASSDRTGSDQPQHF

abundance: -
j_gene: TRBJ2-1
v_gene: TRBV28
CDR3aa: CASSHGTASGYNEQFF

abundance: -
j_gene: TRBJ2-1
v_gene: TRBV27
CDR3aa: CASRTSWGVQFF

abundance: -
j_gene: TRBJ1-4
v_gene: TRBV28
CDR3aa: CASSPLISNEKLFF

abundance: -
j_gene: TRBJ2-2
v_gene: TRBV4-3
CDR3aa: CASSQDKGLESGELFF

abundance: -
j_gene: TRBJ2-3
v_gene: TRBV5-6
CDR3aa: CASSLSDTQYF

abundance: -
j_gene: TRBJ2-7
v_gene: TRBV5-6
CDR3aa: CASSFRQGIDEQYF

abundance: -
j_gene: TRBJ2-3
v_gene: TRBV6-1
CDR3aa: CASSEVAGGTDTQYF

abundance: -
j_gene: TRBJ2-3
v_gene: TRBV7-9
CDR3aa: CASSPLAGANTDTQYF

abundance: -
j_gene: TRBJ2-7
v_gene: TRBV6-6
CDR3aa: CASSYSNLDPYYEQYF

abundance: -
j_gene: TRBJ1-1
v_gene: TRBV28
CDR3aa: CASSLWKNTEAFF

abundance: -
j_gene: TRBJ2-2
v_gene: TRBV3-1
CDR3aa: CASSSGLAGPTGELFF

abundance: medium-sized
j_gene: TRBJ2-7
v_gene: TRBV4-2
CDR3aa: CASSQDRGGAYEQYF

abundance: -
j_gene: TRBJ1-1
v_gene: TRBV2
CDR3aa: CASRISRGTEAFF

abundance: -
j_gene: TRBJ1-2
v_gene: TRBV29-1
CDR3aa: CSVADGTADYGYTF

abundance: -
j_gene: TRBJ2-7
v_gene: TRBV27
CDR3aa: CASSVSGGSYEQYF

abundance: -
j_gene: TRBJ2-1
v_gene: TRBV6-5
CDR3aa: CASRHATVAANEQFF

abundance: -
j_gene: TRBJ2-7
v_gene: TRBV10-2
CDR3aa: CASSEGGLHEQYF

abundance: -
j_gene: TRBJ2-2
v_gene: TRBV23-1
CDR3aa: CASDRDSWNTGELFF

abundance: -
j_gene: TRBJ1-1
v_gene: TRBV7-9
CDR3aa: CASSLGPGDLNTEAFF

abundance: -
j_gene: TRBJ2-1
v_gene: TRBV28
CDR3aa: CASSLTDYEQFF

abundance: -
j_gene: TRBJ2-2
v_gene: TRBV23-1
CDR3aa: CASSQSRGPNTGELFF

abundance: -
j_gene: TRBJ2-1
v_gene: TRBV12-3/TRBV12-4
CDR3aa: CASTYSGTINEQFF

abundance: -
j_gene: TRBJ2-2
v_gene: TRBV6-6
CDR3aa: CASSPDYPGQPVGTGELFF

abundance: -
j_gene: TRBJ2-1
v_gene: TRBV29-1
CDR3aa: CSVDGGNEQFF

abundance: -
j_gene: TRBJ2-1
v_gene: TRBV6-5
CDR3aa: CASTSGRYNEQFF

abundance: -
j_gene: TRBJ1-1
v_gene: TRBV15
CDR3aa: CATSSRENTEAFF

abundance: -
j_gene: TRBJ1-1
v_gene: TRBV7-6
CDR3aa: CASRERFQSNTEAFF

abundance: -
j_gene: TRBJ2-1
v_gene: TRBV5-1
CDR3aa: CASTPSGLYNEQFF

abundance: -
j_gene: TRBJ2-1
v_gene: TRBV7-9
CDR3aa: CASSVGGTAYNEQFF

abundance: -
j_gene: TRBJ2-7
v_gene: TRBV7-2
CDR3aa: CASSFDGGRASEQYF

abundance: -
j_gene: TRBJ1-1
v_gene: TRBV28
CDR3aa: CASSLWVYGDTEAFF

abundance: -
j_gene: TRBJ2-5
v_gene: TRBV6-2/TRBV6-3
CDR3aa: CASSVGADVKTQYF

abundance: -
j_gene: TRBJ2-3
v_gene: TRBV6-2/TRBV6-3
CDR3aa: CASSRLPGTGTDTQYF

abundance: -
j_gene: TRBJ2-7
v_gene: TRBV2
CDR3aa: CASSRGGNEQYF

abundance: -
j_gene: TRBJ2-5
v_gene: TRBV28
CDR3aa: CASSLRQGQETQYF

abundance: -
j_gene: TRBJ2-1
v_gene: TRBV15
CDR3aa: CATSRPPLRGEQFF

abundance: -
j_gene: TRBJ1-1
v_gene: TRBV9
CDR3aa: CASIDSTGQGTEAFF

abundance: -
j_gene: TRBJ2-3
v_gene: TRBV18
CDR3aa: CASSPVTGRTDTQYF

abundance: -
j_gene: TRBJ2-1
v_gene: TRBV25-1
CDR3aa: CASSVTGSHYNEQFF

abundance: -
j_gene: TRBJ2-1
v_gene: TRBV4-3
CDR3aa: CASSQELGLAEDEQFF

abundance: -
j_gene: TRBJ1-1
v_gene: TRBV7-9
CDR3aa: CASSADRGNTEAFF